This T cell receptor (beta chain) was captured in a study of T cells in Graves' hyperthyroidism and ophthalmopathy. Study results and limitations: A 13 V-J model separated ophthalmopathy from stable hyperthyroidism. It was a median approximately 7.1 months before onset that the model predicted ophthalmopathy.

The CDR3 regions of TCR beta were amplified from RNA transcripts. A first-round RT-PCR of the TCR CDR3 used the HTBI primer set. Using its own MiXCR run on the multiplex PCR reads, TCRdb lists one record per CDR3 protein. The data hold about 500,000 distinct CDR3 sequences, with over 15% observed a single time. This clonotype occurred many times. The antigen remains unidentified. Hyperthyroidism had been newly diagnosed in patients aged 18 to 65, and its duration was under 2 months. From germline, CDR1 is SGHTA and CDR2 FQGTGA. The CDR3 is 13 amino acids. V shed 1 base and J shed 6 bases, with 9 bases lying between them.

The chain has TRBV7-3 and TRBJ1-1; D may be TRBD1 (5 bases). Material for sequencing was blood. The clonotype comes from a woman under 30 with Graves' hyperthyroidism. CDR3 nucleotides: TGTGCCAGCAGCTTAAACCAGGGTGCTGAAGCTTTCTTT. It specifies CASSLNQGAEAFF.